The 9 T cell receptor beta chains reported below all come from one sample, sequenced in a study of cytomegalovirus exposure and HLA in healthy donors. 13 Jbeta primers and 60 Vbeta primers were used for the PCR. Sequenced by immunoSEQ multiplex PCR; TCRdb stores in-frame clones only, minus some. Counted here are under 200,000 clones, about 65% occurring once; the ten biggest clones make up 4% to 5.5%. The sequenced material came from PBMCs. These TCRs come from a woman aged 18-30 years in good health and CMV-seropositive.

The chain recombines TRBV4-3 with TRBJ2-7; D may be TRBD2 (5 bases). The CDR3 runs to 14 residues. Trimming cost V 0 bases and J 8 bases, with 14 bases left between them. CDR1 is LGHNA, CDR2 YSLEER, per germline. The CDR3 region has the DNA TGCGCCAGCAGCCAAGATCGGCTCGGGGTCAAGCAGTACTTC. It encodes CASSQDRLGVKQYF.

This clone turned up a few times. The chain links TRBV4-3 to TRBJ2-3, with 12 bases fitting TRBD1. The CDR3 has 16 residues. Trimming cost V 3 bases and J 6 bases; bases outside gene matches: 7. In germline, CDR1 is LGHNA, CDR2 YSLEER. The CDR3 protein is CASSQAGTGGRDTQYF. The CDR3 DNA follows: TGCGCCAGCAGCCAGGCCGGGACAGGGGGCAGGGATACGCAGTATTTT.

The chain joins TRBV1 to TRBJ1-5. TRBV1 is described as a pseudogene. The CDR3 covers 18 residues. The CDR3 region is CTSSQDLAGRHCNQPQHF. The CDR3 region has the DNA TGCACCAGCAGCCAAGATCTAGCCGGGAGGCATTGCAATCAGCCCCAGCATTTT.

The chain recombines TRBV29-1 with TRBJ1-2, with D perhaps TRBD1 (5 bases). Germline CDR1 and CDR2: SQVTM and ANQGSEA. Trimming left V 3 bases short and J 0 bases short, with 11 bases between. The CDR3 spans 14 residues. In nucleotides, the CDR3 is TGCAGCGTTGAGGACCTGACAGCTAACTATGGCTACACCTTC. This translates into CSVEDLTANYGYTF.

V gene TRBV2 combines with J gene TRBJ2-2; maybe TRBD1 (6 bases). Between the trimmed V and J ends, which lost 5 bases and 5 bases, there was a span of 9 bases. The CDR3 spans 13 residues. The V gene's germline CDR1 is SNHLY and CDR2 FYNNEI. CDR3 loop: CASSTGPTGELFF. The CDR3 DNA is TGTGCCAGCAGTACAGGGCCAACCGGGGAGCTGTTTTTT.

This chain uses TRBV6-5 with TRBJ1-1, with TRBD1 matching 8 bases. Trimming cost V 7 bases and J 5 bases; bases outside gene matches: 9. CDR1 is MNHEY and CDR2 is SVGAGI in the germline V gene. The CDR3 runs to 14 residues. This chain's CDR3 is CASIIQGARTEAFF. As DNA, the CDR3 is TGTGCCAGCATCATCCAGGGGGCGCGAACTGAAGCTTTCTTT.

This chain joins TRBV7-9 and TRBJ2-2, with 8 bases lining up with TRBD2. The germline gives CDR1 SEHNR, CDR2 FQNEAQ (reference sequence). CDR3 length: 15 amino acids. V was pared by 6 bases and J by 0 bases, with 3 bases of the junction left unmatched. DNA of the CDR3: TGTGCCAGCAGACCGACTAGCGCGAACACCGGGGAGCTGTTTTTT. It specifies CASRPTSANTGELFF.

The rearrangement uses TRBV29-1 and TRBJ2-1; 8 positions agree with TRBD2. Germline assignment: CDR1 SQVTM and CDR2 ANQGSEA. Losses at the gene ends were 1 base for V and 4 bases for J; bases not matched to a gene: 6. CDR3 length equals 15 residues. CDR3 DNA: TGCAGCGTTGAAGGAAAGTCTAGCGGGTACAATGAGCAGTTCTTC. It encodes CSVEGKSSGYNEQFF.

This CDR3 is CASRLVLVSGVGVSYEQYF. CDR3 bases: TGTGCAAGTCGCTTAGTGTTGGTTTCAGGGGTAGGGGTCTCCTACGAGCAGTACTTC. The chain recombines TRBV12-2 with TRBJ2-7; the D call of TRBD1 is as the table states it, not checked on the DNA. TRBV12-2 is a recognized pseudogene. This CDR3 contains 19 residues.